This TCR beta chain was documented in a study of T cell responses to AZD1222 COVID-19 vaccine. V was cut by 0 bases and J by 4 bases, with 21 bases left in between. Germline assignment: CDR1 SEHNR and CDR2 FQNEAQ (reference sequence). This CDR3 is 19 amino acids long. Profiled with immunoSEQ multiplex PCR; TCRdb holds only in-frame clones, not every one. The sample includes around 120,000 clones, roughly nine tenths of them seen just once. This clone was picked up one time. The rearrangement joins TRBV7-9 to TRBJ1-4; D perhaps matches TRBD1 (5 bases). This receptor was obtained from an adult in good health. Sequenced here: peripheral blood, sampled on day 0 of AZD1222 vaccination. Written as DNA, the CDR3 is TGTGCCAGCAGCTTAGCAGGGGTCAAGGCCATTGGGATTAATGAAAAACTGTTTTTT. Translated, it gives CASSLAGVKAIGINEKLFF.